The sequence of this T cell receptor beta chain was determined in a study of shared clonotypes between healthy human individuals. Study-level points and caveats: It was the non-shared clonotypes that had lower generation probabilities than clonotypes shared by all four donors. When naive CD4 clonotypes were compared across a few donors, approximately 5% were shared. Rarefaction indicated that sorted-subset sequencing remained incomplete although depth was large.

Trimming took off 0 bases at V and 10 bases at J, with 4 bases between the two ends. Germline V lookup: CDR1 ENHRY, CDR2 SYGVKD. CDR3 length equals 11 residues. Method: immunoSEQ multiplex PCR; TCRdb's copy keeps in-frame clones and lacks some. The sample has some 2 million clones; about 95% are singletons. To note about this clone: What it binds is not known. Within the sample, other DNA sequences also encode this same CDR3.

Naive CD8 populations comprised CD45RO-negative cells positively selected for CCR7, excluding terminally differentiated effector memory CD45RA+ cells. The origin of this receptor is a man in his late teens or twenties in good health. This chain joins TRBV10-3 and TRBJ2-1, with unresolved D. The sample was naive CD8+ T cells sorted from blood. CDR3 DNA sequence: TGTGCCATCAGTGAGTCGGGCGAGCAGTTCTTC. It is translated as CAISESGEQFF.